This TCR beta chain was sequenced for a study of cytomegalovirus exposure and HLA in healthy donors. Primers: 60 Vbeta forward and 13 Jbeta reverse. Measured with immunoSEQ multiplex PCR; TCRdb has only the in-frame clones, and not every one. This table holds roughly 69,000 clones, roughly 67% found once. This clone was seen once. The sequencing input was PBMCs. This sequence was found in a man between 45 and 60 years old in good health and CMV-seronegative.

CDR3 region: CASSRTLNGPAQYF. CDR3 bases: TGTGCCAGCAGCCGAACTTTGAACGGTCCTGCTCAGTACTTC. The chain uses TRBV7-9 and TRBJ2-7; no clear D gene. Per germline, CDR1 SEHNR and CDR2 FQNEAQ (reference sequence). The V end lost 5 bases, the J end lost 10 bases, and 21 bases lay between the germline ends. The CDR3 is 14 residues long.